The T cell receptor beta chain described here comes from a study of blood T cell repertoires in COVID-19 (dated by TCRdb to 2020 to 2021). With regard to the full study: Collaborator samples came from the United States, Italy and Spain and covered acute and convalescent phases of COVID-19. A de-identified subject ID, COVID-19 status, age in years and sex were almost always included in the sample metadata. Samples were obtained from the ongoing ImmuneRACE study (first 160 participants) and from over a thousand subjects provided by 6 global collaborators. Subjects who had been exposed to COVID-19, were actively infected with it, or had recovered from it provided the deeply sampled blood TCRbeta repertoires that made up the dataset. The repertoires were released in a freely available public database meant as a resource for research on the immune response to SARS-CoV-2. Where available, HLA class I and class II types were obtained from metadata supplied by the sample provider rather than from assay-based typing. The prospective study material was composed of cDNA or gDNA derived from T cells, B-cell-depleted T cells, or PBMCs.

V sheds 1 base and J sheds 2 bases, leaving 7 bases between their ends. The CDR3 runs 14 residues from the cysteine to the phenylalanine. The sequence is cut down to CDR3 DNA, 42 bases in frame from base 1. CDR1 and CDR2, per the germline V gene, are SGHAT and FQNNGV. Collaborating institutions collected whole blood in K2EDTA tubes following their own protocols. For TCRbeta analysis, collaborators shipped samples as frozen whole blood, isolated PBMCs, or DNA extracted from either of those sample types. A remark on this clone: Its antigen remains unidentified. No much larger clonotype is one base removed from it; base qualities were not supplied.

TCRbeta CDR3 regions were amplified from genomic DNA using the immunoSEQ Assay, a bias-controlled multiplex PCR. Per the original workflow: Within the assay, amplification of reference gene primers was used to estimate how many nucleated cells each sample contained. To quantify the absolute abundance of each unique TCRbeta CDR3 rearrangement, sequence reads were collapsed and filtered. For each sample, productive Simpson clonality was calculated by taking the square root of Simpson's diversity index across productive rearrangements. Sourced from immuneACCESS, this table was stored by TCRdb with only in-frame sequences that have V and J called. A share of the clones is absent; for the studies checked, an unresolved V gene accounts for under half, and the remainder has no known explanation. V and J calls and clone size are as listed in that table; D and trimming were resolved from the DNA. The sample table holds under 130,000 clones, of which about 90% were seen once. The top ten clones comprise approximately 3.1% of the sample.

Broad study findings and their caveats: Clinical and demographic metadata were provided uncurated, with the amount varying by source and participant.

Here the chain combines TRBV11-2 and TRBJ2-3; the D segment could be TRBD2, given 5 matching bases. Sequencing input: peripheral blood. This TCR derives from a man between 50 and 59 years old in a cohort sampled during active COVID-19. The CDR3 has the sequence CASSLGAVTDTQYF. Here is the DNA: TGTGCCAGCAGCTTAGGAGCGGTCACAGATACGCAGTATTTT. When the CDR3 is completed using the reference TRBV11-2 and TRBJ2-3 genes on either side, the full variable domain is EAGVAQSPRYKIIEKRQSVAFWCNPISGHATLYWYQQILGQGPKLLIQFQNNGVVDDSQLPKDRFSAERLKGVDSTLKIQPAKLEDSAVYLCASSLGAVTDTQYFGPGTRLTVL.